Shown below are 29 T cell receptor beta chains from a single sample sequenced in a study of CXCR3-negative and CXCR3-positive naive CD8 T cells. Study-wide points: CXCR3-negative naive cells had less hydrophobic TRB CDR3s than did CXCR3-positive naive cells.

The libraries of TRB cDNA were constructed through 5' RACE using UMI labels. TCRdb reworked the 5' RACE reads into one entry per CDR3 protein, no DNA. The table counts 65,000 to 90,000 distinct CDR3 sequences; 0.55% to 0.7% lies in the top ten. Their target antigens are unknown. Sequenced input: naive CXCR3+ CD8+ T cells from blood. Subset reported: CD45RO-CCR7+CD27+CD95- naive CD8+ T cells expressing CXCR3 (TNR3+). All receptors come from a human donor in good health. Some clones in this sample may be carry-over from other donors' samples.

The chain joins TRBV28 to TRBJ2-2; TCRdb's D gene call, TRBD2, goes unchecked for lack of DNA. The germline V gene has CDR1 MDHEN and CDR2 SYDVKM. This CDR3 has 15 residues. This CDR3 is CASSLPPVNTGELFF.

V and J are TRBV4-2 and TRBJ2-1; there is no DNA to check the TCRdb D call of TRBD1. CDR3 length equals 15 residues. Germline V lookup: CDR1 LGHNA, CDR2 YNFKEQ. The CDR3 sequence: CASSQDSGGVYEQFF.

The chain recombines TRBV9 with TRBJ1-3; checking the TCRdb D call of TRBD1 is not possible without DNA. This CDR3 is built from 13 residues. CDR1 is SGDLS and CDR2 is YYNGEE in the germline V gene. The CDR3 here is CASSVGDRDTIYF.

The chain employs TRBV4-3 and TRBJ1-5; TCRdb names TRBD1, which stays unverified in the absence of DNA. The CDR3 has 15 residues. CDR1 is LGHNA and CDR2 is YSLEER in the germline V gene. CDR3 protein: CASSQDGAENQPQHF.

The chain links TRBV27 to TRBJ2-3; lacking DNA, the TRBD1 call made by TCRdb goes unchecked. Germline values: CDR1 MNHEY, CDR2 SMNVEV (reference sequence). The CDR3 contains 16 residues. The CDR3 loop is CASSLGPGRLTDTQYF.

This rearrangement joins TRBV7-2 to TRBJ2-7; the TRBD2 assignment by TCRdb is unverifiable without DNA. The CDR3 contains 16 residues. The germline V gene has CDR1 SGHTA and CDR2 FQGNSA. The CDR3 region is CASSSRGLAGAPEQYF. The full variable domain, completed using reference TRBV7-2 and TRBJ2-7, is GAGVSQSPSNKVTEKGKDVELRCDPISGHTALYWYRQSLGQGLEFLIYFQGNSAPDKSGLPSDRFSAERTGGSVSTLTIQRTQQEDSAVYLCASSSRGLAGAPEQYFGPGTRLTVT.

The rearrangement joins TRBV7-2 to TRBJ2-1; TCRdb designates TRBD1, a call that cannot be tested without DNA. From germline, CDR1 is SGHTA and CDR2 FQGNSA. There are 15 residues in the CDR3. CDR3 sequence reads: CASSLGTWGNDEQFF.

The chain recombines TRBV11-2 with TRBJ2-5; TCRdb proposes TRBD1, but this gene call is untestable without DNA. Germline V gives CDR1 SGHAT, CDR2 FQNNGV. CDR3 length: 15 amino acids. The CDR3 protein is CASSLGIGAQETQYF.

The chain joins TRBV29-1 to TRBJ2-1; with no DNA, the TCRdb D assignment of TRBD2 cannot be verified. This CDR3 is 16 amino acids long. CDR1 is SQVTM, CDR2 ANQGSEA, per germline. CDR3 loop: CSVESPLAGGTWEQFF.

The gene calls are TRBV7-9 and TRBJ1-5. The CDR3 length is 12 residues. Per germline, CDR1 SEHNR and CDR2 FQNEAQ (reference sequence). The CDR3 loop is CASSFWEQPQHF.

This sequence joins TRBV19 and TRBJ2-7; TCRdb names TRBD1, which stays unverified in the absence of DNA. Looked up from germline, CDR1 is LNHDA and CDR2 is SQIVND (reference sequence). The CDR3 runs to 15 residues. Here the CDR3 reads CASSTAGTGLDEQYF.

The chain has TRBV7-2 and TRBJ1-2. The CDR3 is 12 amino acids. Germline V gene data show CDR1 as SGHTA and CDR2 as FQGNSA. CDR3 amino acids: CASPTVLYGYTF.

This chain joins TRBV5-1 and TRBJ2-7; TCRdb's assignment of TRBD1 cannot be checked, as there is no DNA. The CDR3 has 13 residues. In germline, CDR1 is SGHRS, CDR2 YFSETQ. The CDR3 spells CASSVATAYEQYF. The variable domain in full, completed from reference TRBV5-1 and TRBJ2-7, reads KAGVTQTPRYLIKTRGQQVTLSCSPISGHRSVSWYQQTPGQGLQFLFEYFSETQRNKGNFPGRFSGRQFSNSRSEMNVSTLELGDSALYLCASSVATAYEQYFGPGTRLTVT.

The rearrangement uses TRBV3-1 and TRBJ2-7; with no DNA, the TCRdb D assignment of TRBD2 cannot be verified. The CDR3 is 15 amino acids. Germline lookup yields CDR1 LGHDT and CDR2 YNNKEL (reference sequence). CDR3 amino acids: CASSQTGLAPYEQYF.

The chain joins TRBV6-5 to TRBJ2-7; lacking DNA, the TRBD2 call made by TCRdb goes unchecked. Germline lookup yields CDR1 MNHEY and CDR2 SVGAGI. The CDR3 covers 14 residues. CDR3 protein: CASSMTSASYEQYF.

The chain employs TRBV30 and TRBJ2-5; TCRdb designates TRBD1, a call that cannot be tested without DNA. Looked up from germline, CDR1 is GTSNPN and CDR2 is SVGIG (reference sequence). The CDR3 sequence is 14 residues long. Here the CDR3 reads CAWSPGQGVETQYF.

The chain joins TRBV5-1 to TRBJ2-3; TCRdb gives TRBD2 as the D gene, but with no DNA this cannot be confirmed. CDR3 size: 15 residues. Germline CDR1 and CDR2: SGHRS and YFSETQ. The CDR3 is CASSPTSGETDTQYF.

The chain links TRBV7-6 to TRBJ2-7; TCRdb's D call, TRBD1, is unchecked because there is no DNA. In germline, CDR1 is SGHVS, CDR2 FNYEAQ. The CDR3 loop spans 15 amino acids. CDR3 protein: CASSSGQGFASEQYF.

The V gene is TRBV12-3 or TRBV12-4, the J gene TRBJ2-1. There are 12 residues in the CDR3. CDR3 sequence: CASSLAPLPGLF.

The chain recombines TRBV3-1 with TRBJ2-7; TCRdb selects TRBD2, and the lack of DNA leaves this call unchecked. The CDR3 consists of 14 residues. Germline CDR1 and CDR2: LGHDT and YNNKEL (reference sequence). The CDR3 sequence: CASSHSLAGYEQYF.

This chain uses TRBV4-1 with TRBJ1-2. This CDR3 comprises 15 residues. Germline CDR1 is MGHRA and CDR2 is YSYEKL. The CDR3 sequence: CASSQDRRVSYGYTF.

The V call is TRBV4-3, the J call TRBJ2-1; as DNA is missing, the TRBD2 call by TCRdb cannot be tested. CDR3 length: 16 amino acids. CDR1 is LGHNA and CDR2 is YSLEER in the germline V gene. CDR3 region: CASSQGGGVDYNEQLF.

The chain links TRBV7-9 to TRBJ1-1. The CDR3 length is 14 residues. Germline lookup yields CDR1 SEHNR and CDR2 FQNEAQ (reference sequence). The CDR3: CASVVGGTNTEAFF.

This chain connects TRBV28 to TRBJ2-1; TCRdb reports TRBD1, a call that lacks DNA to check it against. Germline CDR1 reads MDHEN; CDR2 reads SYDVKM. This CDR3 has 14 residues. The CDR3 sequence: CASSWSGIHNEQFF.

V and J are TRBV7-8 and TRBJ2-7; TCRdb lists TRBD2, though no DNA is available to test this call. Germline CDR1 is SGHVS and CDR2 is FQNEAQ. This CDR3 contains 16 residues. CDR3 protein: CASSAVPGTTTYEQYF.

The gene calls are TRBV28 and TRBJ2-3. In germline, CDR1 is MDHEN, CDR2 SYDVKM. This CDR3 spans 13 amino acids. This CDR3 reads CASSVGGTDTQYF.

V and J are TRBV28 and TRBJ1-1; TCRdb outputs TRBD1, but without DNA this stays unchecked. CDR1 MDHEN and CDR2 SYDVKM come from the germline V gene. The CDR3 length is 14 residues. The CDR3: CASSFPPRDTEAFF.

This chain uses TRBV3-1 with TRBJ2-7; TCRdb's D call, TRBD1, is unchecked because there is no DNA. CDR3 length: 16 residues. Looked up from germline, CDR1 is LGHDT and CDR2 is YNNKEL (reference sequence). The CDR3 here is CASSPGTGAYSYEQYF.

CDR3 amino acids: CASSLDIPARGTEAFF. The rearrangement uses TRBV12-3 or TRBV12-4 and TRBJ1-1. This CDR3 has 16 amino acids.